The T cell receptor beta chain under discussion was sequenced for a study of T cells in tuberculosis. Study context: The T cells targeted glucose monomycolate, a mycobacterial lipid, via CD1B.

Some clones are missing from TCRdb's copy, which holds only in-frame ones; the method was immunoSEQ multiplex PCR. The sample records 70,000 to 95,000 clones, more than 75% being singletons. The germline CDR1 and CDR2 sequences are SQVTM and ANQGSEA. The V end was cut by 4 bases, the J end by 4 bases, with 16 bases between. The CDR3 is made up of 14 amino acids. After thawing and overnight rest, PBMC were stained with GMM-loaded CD1B tetramer, viability dye and anti-CD3 for sorting. C32 glucose monomycolate from Rhodococcus equi was loaded onto the CD1B tetramers. Each donor contributed 80,000 to 100,000 sorted tetramer-negative cells.

Sample: CD1b-GMM tetramer-negative cells sorted from PBMCs. The chain is built from TRBV29-1 and TRBJ1-2; D gene ambiguous. The sequence derives from an adult woman with latent tuberculosis. The CDR3 nucleotides are TGCAGCGTTGGGGAAAGCGGGTACGGCTATGGCTACACCTTC. Encoded protein: CSVGESGYGYGYTF.